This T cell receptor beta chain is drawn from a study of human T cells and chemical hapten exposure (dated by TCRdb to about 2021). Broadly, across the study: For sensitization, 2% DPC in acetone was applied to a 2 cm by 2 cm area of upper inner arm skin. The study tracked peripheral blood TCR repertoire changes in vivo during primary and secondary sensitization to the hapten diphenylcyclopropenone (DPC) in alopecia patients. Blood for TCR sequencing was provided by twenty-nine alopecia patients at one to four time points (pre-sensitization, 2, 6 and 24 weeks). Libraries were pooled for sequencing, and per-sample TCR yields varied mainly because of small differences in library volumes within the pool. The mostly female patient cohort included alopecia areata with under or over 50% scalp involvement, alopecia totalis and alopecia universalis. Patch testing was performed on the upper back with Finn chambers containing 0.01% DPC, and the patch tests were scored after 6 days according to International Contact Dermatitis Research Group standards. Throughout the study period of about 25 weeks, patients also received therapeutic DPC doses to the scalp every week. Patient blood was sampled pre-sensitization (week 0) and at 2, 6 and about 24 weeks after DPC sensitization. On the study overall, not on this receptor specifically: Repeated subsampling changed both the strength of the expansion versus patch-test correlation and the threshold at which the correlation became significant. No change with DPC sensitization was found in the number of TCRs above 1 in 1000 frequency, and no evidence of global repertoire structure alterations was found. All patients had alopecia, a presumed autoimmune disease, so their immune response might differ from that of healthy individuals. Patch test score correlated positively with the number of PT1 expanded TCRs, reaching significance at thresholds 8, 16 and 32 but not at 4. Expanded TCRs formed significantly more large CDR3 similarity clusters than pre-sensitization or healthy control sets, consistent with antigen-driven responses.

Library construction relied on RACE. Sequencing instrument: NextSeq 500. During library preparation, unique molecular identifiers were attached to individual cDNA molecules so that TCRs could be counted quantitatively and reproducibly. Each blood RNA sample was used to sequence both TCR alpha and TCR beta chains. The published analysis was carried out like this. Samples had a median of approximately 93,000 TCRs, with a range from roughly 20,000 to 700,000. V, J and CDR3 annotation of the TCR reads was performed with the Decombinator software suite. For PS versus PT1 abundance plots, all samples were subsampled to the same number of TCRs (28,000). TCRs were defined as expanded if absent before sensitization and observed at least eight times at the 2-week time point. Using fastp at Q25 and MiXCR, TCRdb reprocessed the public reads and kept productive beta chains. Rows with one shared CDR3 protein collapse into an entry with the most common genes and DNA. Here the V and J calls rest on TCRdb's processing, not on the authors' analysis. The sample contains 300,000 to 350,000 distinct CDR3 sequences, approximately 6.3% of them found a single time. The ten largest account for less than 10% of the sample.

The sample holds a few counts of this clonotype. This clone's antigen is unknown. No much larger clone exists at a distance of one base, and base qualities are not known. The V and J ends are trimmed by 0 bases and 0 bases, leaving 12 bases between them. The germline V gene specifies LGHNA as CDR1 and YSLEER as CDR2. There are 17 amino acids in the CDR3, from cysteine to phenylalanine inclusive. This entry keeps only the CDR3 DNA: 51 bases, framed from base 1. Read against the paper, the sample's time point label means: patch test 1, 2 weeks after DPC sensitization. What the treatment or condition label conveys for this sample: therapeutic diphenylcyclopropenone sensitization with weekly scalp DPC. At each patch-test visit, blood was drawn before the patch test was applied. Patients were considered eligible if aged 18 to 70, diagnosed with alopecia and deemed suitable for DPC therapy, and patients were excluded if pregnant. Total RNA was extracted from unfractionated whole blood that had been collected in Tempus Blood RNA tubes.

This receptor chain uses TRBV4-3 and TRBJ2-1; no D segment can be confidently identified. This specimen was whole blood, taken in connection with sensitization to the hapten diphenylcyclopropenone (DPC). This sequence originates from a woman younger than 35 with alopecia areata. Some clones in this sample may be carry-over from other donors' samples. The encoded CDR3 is CASSQERHASSYNEQFF. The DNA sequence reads TGCGCCAGCAGCCAAGAGAGGCACGCCAGCTCCTACAATGAGCAGTTCTTC.